A selection of T cell receptor beta chains follows, all from one sample in a study of CD8+CD57+ T cells in acquired aplastic anemia. TCRdb re-analysed the reads in MiXCR, keeping a single row per CDR3 protein. The sample has approximately 300,000 distinct CDR3 sequences, about 50% seen once. The sample was sorted CD4+, CD8+, or CD8+CD57+ T cells (not recorded which) from PBMCs. The receptor source for this set is a human donor with aplastic anemia. Each CDR3 is given with its conserved first and last residue. D genes are given only for firm matches. A clone size is listed for some rows: how often the clone was seen (once, few, many), or a class if it is expanded.

j_call	clone_size	d_call	v_call	cdr3_aa	cdr3_nt
TRBJ2-5	few	TRBD2	TRBV7-7	CASRKTGTSDWETQYF	TGTGCTAGCAGAAAGACCGGGACTAGCGACTGGGAGACCCAGTACTTC
TRBJ2-7	few	TRBD2	TRBV20-1	CSAIAGTSDYEQYF	TGCAGTGCCATCGCAGGGACTAGCGATTACGAGCAGTACTTC
TRBJ1-2	-	TRBD1	TRBV2	CASSAGQGGSYGYTF	TGTGCCAGCAGCGCCGGACAGGGGGGGTCCTATGGCTACACCTTC
TRBJ1-4	many	-	TRBV2	CASRWDNEKLFF	TGTGCCAGCAGGTGGGATAATGAAAAACTGTTTTTT
TRBJ1-5	-	-	TRBV24-1	CATSDFGQVLHF	TGTGCCACCAGTGATTTCGGTCAGGTTTTGCATTTT
TRBJ2-7	-	TRBD1	TRBV5-1	CASSLGVLDRLIDEQYF	TGCGCCAGCAGCTTGGGAGTATTGGACAGGTTGATTGATGAGCAGTACTTC
TRBJ2-1	-	-	TRBV7-9	CASKGGGGAGNEQFF	TGTGCCAGCAAAGGGGGTGGAGGGGCGGGCAATGAGCAGTTCTTC
TRBJ1-1	-	TRBD1	TRBV10-3	CAIRDRENTEAFF	TGTGCCATCAGGGACAGGGAAAACACTGAAGCTTTCTTT
TRBJ1-1	-	TRBD1	TRBV25-1	CASSREGAGQGEEAFF	TGTGCCAGCAGTCGAGAAGGAGCGGGACAGGGGGAAGAAGCTTTCTTT
TRBJ1-6	-	-	TRBV19	CASRARESPLHF	TGTGCCAGTAGAGCACGCGAATCACCCCTCCACTTT
TRBJ1-6	-	TRBD1	TRBV19	CASGNRGGNSPLHF	TGTGCCAGTGGAAACAGGGGAGGTAATTCACCCCTCCACTTT
TRBJ2-1	many	TRBD2	TRBV6-6	CASSYSSLAGIYNEQFF	TGTGCCAGCAGTTACAGTTCGCTAGCGGGGATCTACAATGAGCAGTTCTTC
TRBJ2-1	-	-	TRBV9	CASSEVPGGYNEQFF	TGTGCCAGCAGTGAAGTTCCAGGGGGGTACAATGAGCAGTTCTTC
TRBJ1-2	-	-	TRBV12-3/TRBV12-4	CASGPRNYGYTF	TGCGCCAGCGGGCCAAGAAACTATGGCTACACCTTC
TRBJ2-7	many	TRBD2	TRBV20-1	CSARGPGGEDEQYF	TGCAGTGCTAGGGGGCCGGGGGGTGAAGACGAGCAGTACTTC
TRBJ2-7	-	TRBD1	TRBV10-3	CASKDRGGGEQYF	TGTGCCTCCAAGGACAGGGGGGGGGGCGAGCAGTACTTC
TRBJ2-5	-	TRBD2	TRBV11-2	CASSTWREETQYF	TGTGCCAGCAGCACCTGGCGGGAGGAGACCCAGTACTTC
TRBJ2-7	many	-	TRBV7-8	CASSPDEQYF	TGTGCCAGCAGCCCAGATGAGCAGTACTTC
TRBJ2-5	once	TRBD1	TRBV5-1	CASSLDRGGETQYF	TGCGCCAGCAGCTTGGACAGGGGTGGGGAGACCCAGTACTTC
TRBJ2-7	-	TRBD2	TRBV6-5	CASSPPRGGRAEQYF	TGTGCCAGCAGCCCACCGCGGGGGGGCCGCGCCGAGCAGTACTTC
TRBJ1-1	-	TRBD1	TRBV7-8	CASSHRDSLGTEAFF	TGTGCCAGCAGCCACAGGGACAGCCTGGGGACTGAAGCTTTCTTT
TRBJ1-3	-	-	TRBV7-6	CASSLVQPISGNTIYF	TGTGCCAGCAGCTTAGTGCAGCCGATCTCTGGAAACACCATATATTTT
TRBJ2-7	-	-	TRBV2	CASSIRGSEQYF	TGTGCCAGCAGCATACGAGGGAGCGAGCAGTACTTC
TRBJ2-2	many	-	TRBV19	CASNRQKNTGELFF	TGTGCCAGTAACCGACAGAAGAACACCGGGGAGCTGTTTTTT
TRBJ1-6	-	-	TRBV19	CASRDMVGNSPLHF	TGTGCCAGTAGGGACATGGTCGGTAATTCACCCCTCCACTTT
TRBJ1-2	-	-	TRBV14	CASSQGWGGYTF	TGTGCCAGCAGCCAAGGTTGGGGTGGCTACACCTTC
TRBJ1-2	-	-	TRBV29-1	CSVGSNYGYTF	TGCAGCGTTGGGAGCAACTATGGCTACACCTTC
TRBJ1-1	-	TRBD1	TRBV10-3	CAISGRDRDYTEAFF	TGTGCCATCAGTGGGCGGGACAGGGACTACACTGAAGCTTTCTTT
TRBJ2-1	-	-	TRBV20-1	CSASYNEQFF	TGCAGTGCTAGTTACAATGAGCAGTTCTTC
TRBJ1-3	-	-	TRBV7-8	CASSFRAQPSGNTIYF	TGTGCCAGCAGCTTCAGGGCCCAGCCATCTGGAAACACCATATATTTT
TRBJ2-3	-	-	TRBV20-1	CSAQRDSAMYLCASSSGTSGIF	-
TRBJ2-7	many	-	TRBV18	CASSPTTVTIPSYEQYF	TGTGCCAGCTCACCTACGACTGTCACTATACCCTCCTACGAGCAGTACTTC